Listed below are T cell receptor beta chains from one sample, sequenced in a study of T cell clusters in autoimmune cytopenias. From its re-call of the multiplex PCR reads, TCRdb lists each CDR3 protein once, without DNA. The sample holds about 6,700 distinct CDR3 sequences. The same sample was also studied in work on T cell repertoires in aging, cancer and after chemotherapy.

Source material: peripheral blood. The receptors here all came from a human donor in good health. Each CDR3 is given with its conserved first and last residue. The listing skips clone size in some rows; elsewhere it reads once, few, many or a size class.

CDR3aa,abundance,v_gene,j_gene
CASSPPYEQYF,NA,TRBV18,TRBJ2-7
CASSLESASGNTIYF,NA,TRBV7-2,TRBJ1-3
CASSGTVNNYGYTF,NA,TRBV5-1,TRBJ1-2
CASSIRTSGGGGYNEQFF,medium-sized,TRBV19,TRBJ2-1
CASSPRQYSNQPQHF,NA,TRBV27,TRBJ1-5
CATSETGSQPQHF,NA,TRBV24-1,TRBJ1-5
CASSWDTTYNEQFF,NA,TRBV5-1,TRBJ2-1
CSATDRSNQPQHF,NA,TRBV20-1,TRBJ1-5
CASSDLAGTSGRNTDTQYF,NA,TRBV6-1,TRBJ2-3
CASSYPLQGRGYEQYF,NA,TRBV6-2/TRBV6-3,TRBJ2-7
CASKPANTDTQYF,medium-sized,TRBV19,TRBJ2-3
CASRSTSGSKNIQYF,NA,TRBV12-3/TRBV12-4,TRBJ2-4
CASSPYTLSGNTIYF,medium-sized,TRBV5-5,TRBJ1-3
CASSQGLANTGELFF,NA,TRBV6-5,TRBJ2-2
CALFGRKAGQGGRRETQYF,NA,TRBV6-1,TRBJ2-5
CAWSVGGGYEQYF,medium-sized,TRBV30,TRBJ2-7
CASSNGQGTQYF,NA,TRBV7-9,TRBJ2-3
CASSPLGTVSGANVLTF,NA,TRBV27,TRBJ2-6
CAWSAGAGVWTDTQYF,medium-sized,TRBV30,TRBJ2-3
CASGDRRLAGGSYEQYF,medium-sized,TRBV5-4,TRBJ2-7
CASIPTASGNTIYF,medium-sized,TRBV28,TRBJ1-3
CASSYLGTQYYGYTF,medium-sized,TRBV6-5,TRBJ1-2
CAWMTSGGSLEQFF,medium-sized,TRBV30,TRBJ2-1
CASSQGAEGYTF,NA,TRBV12-3/TRBV12-4,TRBJ1-2
CSARYPGTAYNEQFF,NA,TRBV20-1,TRBJ2-1
CASIRSGSQPQHF,NA,TRBV12-3/TRBV12-4,TRBJ1-5
CASSPTRTDFANTGELFF,NA,TRBV18,TRBJ2-2
CSARGGTSGNEQFF,NA,TRBV20-1,TRBJ2-1
CASSSFVGTSTDTQYF,NA,TRBV7-2,TRBJ2-3
CASRAGPGNTEAFF,NA,TRBV6-1,TRBJ1-1
CAWSVRGNQPQHF,medium-sized,TRBV30,TRBJ1-5
CASSRTSRRQGAGYTF,medium-sized,TRBV19,TRBJ1-2
CASSPGTGNSGANVLTF,NA,TRBV28,TRBJ2-6
CASSLEGSYCYTF,NA,TRBV7-9,TRBJ1-2
CASSQGGGFTGELFF,NA,TRBV4-2,TRBJ2-2
CASSPLGAGYEQYF,medium-sized,TRBV27,TRBJ2-7
CASSPVGHNSPLHF,NA,TRBV5-1,TRBJ1-6
CASSEYDYGYTF,medium-sized,TRBV6-1,TRBJ1-2
CASSYTSRGGGVGELFF,NA,TRBV6-1,TRBJ2-2
CASSYVGVTETQYF,NA,TRBV7-2,TRBJ2-5